Below, 12 T cell receptor beta chains from the same sample are listed, as sequenced in a study of T cell responses to AZD1222 COVID-19 vaccine. Assay: immunoSEQ multiplex PCR; the TCRdb copy retains only in-frame clones and omits some. The sample has about 140,000 clones, 85% to 95% seen once; the top ten hold around 3.5%. The sample was peripheral blood, taken 28 days after the second AZD1222 dose. The origin of the receptors is an adult who received the AZD1222 COVID-19 vaccine.

V usage is TRBV7-9 and J usage is TRBJ1-2, with D possibly TRBD1 on 5 matching bases. Germline V gene lookup returns CDR1 SEHNR and CDR2 FQNEAQ (reference sequence). The CDR3 totals 12 residues. Trimming took off 2 bases at V and 12 bases at J, with 13 bases between the two ends. This chain's CDR3 is CASSLRQQGDTF. The CDR3, as DNA: TGTGCCAGCAGCTTAAGACAGCAGGGAGACACCTTC.

V gene TRBV2 combines with J gene TRBJ1-6; D not resolved. V lost 3 bases and J 0 bases, leaving 9 bases between the germline ends. The CDR3 totals 16 residues. Germline loops: CDR1 SNHLY, CDR2 FYNNEI. The CDR3 here is CASSEEENSYNSPLHF. Here the CDR3 DNA reads TGTGCCAGCAGTGAGGAGGAAAACTCCTATAATTCACCCCTCCACTTT.

The chain employs TRBV28 and TRBJ2-1, with TRBD2 identical over 14 bases. Losses at the gene ends were 8 bases for V and 7 bases for J; bases not matched to a gene: 10. The CDR3 runs 16 residues. Germline V CDR1 and CDR2: MDHEN, SYDVKM. The CDR3 protein is CASSLRGTSGRNEQFF. In DNA form, the CDR3 reads TGTGCCAGCTCCCTCCGTGGGACTAGCGGGAGAAATGAGCAGTTCTTC.

The rearrangement joins TRBV3-1 (or the pseudogene TRBV3-2) to TRBJ1-5; weak D call: TRBD1 (6 bases). The CDR3 has 13 residues. CDR1 and CDR2 from the germline V gene are LGHDT and YNNKEL (reference sequence). V was clipped by 3 bases and J by 9 bases, with 12 bases between them. This chain's CDR3 is CASSHGGRGPQHF. CDR3 sequence (DNA): TGTGCCAGCAGCCATGGCGGCAGGGGGCCCCAGCATTTT.

The chain recombines TRBV2 with TRBJ1-2, with D unclear. The CDR3 has 13 residues. Germline V gene data show CDR1 as SNHLY and CDR2 as FYNNEI. V lost 9 bases to trimming and J lost 4 bases, with 15 bases between them. The CDR3 DNA reads as TGTGCCAGATGGGATTTGGGCATCTATGGCTACACCTTC. This translates into CARWDLGIYGYTF.

This rearrangement joins TRBV5-6 to TRBJ1-1, with a possible D match to TRBD1 (5 bases). Germline V CDR1 and CDR2: SGHDT, YYEEEE. The CDR3 loop spans 13 amino acids. V was cut by 1 base and J by 7 bases, with 11 bases left in between. CDR3 nucleotide sequence: TGTGCCAGCAGCTTGCCCGACAGAATTGAAGCTTTCTTT. Translating gives CASSLPDRIEAFF.

The chain has TRBV4-2 and TRBJ2-7; D is perhaps TRBD2 (6 bases). CDR1 and CDR2 from the germline V gene are LGHNA and YNFKEQ. Trimming stripped 1 base from V and 2 bases from J, with 12 bases between. The CDR3 runs to 15 residues. CDR3 region: CASSQVAVSTYEQYF. The CDR3 DNA reads as TGTGCCAGCAGCCAAGTAGCGGTGTCGACCTACGAGCAGTACTTC.

V and J are TRBV7-2 and TRBJ1-2; a possible D gene is TRBD1 (5 bases). Trimming pared 0 bases from V and 4 bases from J, leaving 12 bases between. The germline V gene has CDR1 SGHTA and CDR2 FQGNSA. The length of the CDR3 is 15 residues. CDR3 loop: CASSLAVGAGYGYTF. The CDR3 bases are TGTGCCAGCAGCTTAGCAGTTGGGGCCGGCTATGGCTACACCTTC.

The chain couples TRBV4-3 to TRBJ2-7; D remains unclear. The ends were cut back, 2 bases at V and 3 bases at J, with 11 bases in the middle. Germline CDR1 LGHNA, CDR2 YSLEER. The CDR3 sequence is 14 residues long. The CDR3 loop is CASSQSGHLYEQYF. CDR3 coding DNA: TGCGCCAGCAGCCAATCCGGGCACCTCTACGAGCAGTACTTC.

The chain joins TRBV4-1 to TRBJ2-7; D remains ambiguous. Germline V gene sequence: CDR1 MGHRA, CDR2 YSYEKL. The CDR3 loop spans 10 amino acids. Deletions cut 8 bases from V and 7 bases from J, with 9 bases between. The CDR3 bases are TGCGCCAGCCTCTTAGGGGAGCAGTACTTC. Translation: CASLLGEQYF.

The chain links TRBV27 to TRBJ1-1; 10 bases match TRBD1. V trimming: 6 bases; J trimming: 12 bases; junction bases outside the gene matches: 13. Germline CDR1 is MNHEY and CDR2 is SMNVEV (reference sequence). This CDR3 has 14 residues. CDR3 nucleotide sequence: TGTGCCAGCAGCCCGACCAAAACGGGACAGGGGTCTTTCTTT. Its translation: CASSPTKTGQGSFF.

As concerns this clone: Since a much larger clone is just one base distant, this may be a read error. The chain has TRBV9 and TRBJ2-1, with 12 bases aligning to TRBD2. Per the germline V gene, CDR1 is SGDLS and CDR2 is YYNGEE. After removal of 6 bases from V and 10 bases from J, the junction contained 11 bases not matched to a gene. This CDR3 contains 15 residues. CDR3 DNA sequence: TGTGCCAGCACCCCTACTAGCGGGAGGACCGCGGAGCAGTTCTTC. It yields the protein CASTPTSGRTAEQFF.